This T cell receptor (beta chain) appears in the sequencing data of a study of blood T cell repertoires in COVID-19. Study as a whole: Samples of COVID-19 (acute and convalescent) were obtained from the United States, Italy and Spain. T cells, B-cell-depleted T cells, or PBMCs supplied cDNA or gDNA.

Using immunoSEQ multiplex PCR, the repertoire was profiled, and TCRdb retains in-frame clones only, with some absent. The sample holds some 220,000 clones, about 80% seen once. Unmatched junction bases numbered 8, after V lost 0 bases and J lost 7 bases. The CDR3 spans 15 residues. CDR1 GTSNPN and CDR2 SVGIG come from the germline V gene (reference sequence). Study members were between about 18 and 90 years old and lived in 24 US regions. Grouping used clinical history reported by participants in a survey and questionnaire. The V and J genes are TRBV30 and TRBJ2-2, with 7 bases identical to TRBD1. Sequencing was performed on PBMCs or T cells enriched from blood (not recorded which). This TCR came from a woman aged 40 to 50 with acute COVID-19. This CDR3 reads CAWSVTGDIRGELFF. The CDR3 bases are TGTGCCTGGAGTGTAACAGGGGATATCCGCGGGGAGCTGTTTTTT.